Each of the 15 T cell receptor beta chains below was sequenced from the same sample in a study of control samples from healthy donors and cancer patients. Sequencing was performed with immunoSEQ multiplex PCR; in TCRdb, only in-frame clones are kept and a portion is missing. The data hold 150,000 to 200,000 clones, with 90% to 95% observed a single time. Sequenced material: blood. The receptors here all came from a woman aged 30 to 39 in good health.

The chain carries TRBV7-2 and TRBJ2-1; 9 nucleotides match TRBD1. The J segment lost 6 bases and the V segment lost 4 bases, leaving 4 bases of the junction unmatched. CDR3 length: 14 residues. Per the germline V gene, CDR1 is SGHTA and CDR2 is FQGNSA. The CDR3 DNA is TGTGCCAGCAGCTCGGGACAGGGCGTCAATGAGCAGTTCTTC. Protein product: CASSSGQGVNEQFF.

This clone was seen only a few times. The chain uses TRBV7-9 and TRBJ1-3; 11 bases match TRBD1. The CDR3 spans 15 residues. In germline, CDR1 is SEHNR, CDR2 FQNEAQ (reference sequence). The J segment lost 0 bases and the V segment lost 9 bases, leaving 4 bases of the junction unmatched. Here the CDR3 reads CARAGTGGSGNTIYF. Written as DNA, the CDR3 is TGTGCCAGGGCCGGGACAGGGGGCTCTGGAAACACCATATATTTT.

This sequence joins TRBV19 and TRBJ2-6; a weak D match, TRBD1 (5 bases). The CDR3 sequence is 18 residues long. Germline CDR1 and CDR2: LNHDA and SQIVND (reference sequence). Trimming cost V 8 bases and J 0 bases, with 20 bases left between them. The CDR3 nucleotides are TGTGCCAGTGGTGCAGGGTTTTGGGGTGTCTCTGGGGCCAACGTCCTGACTTTC. It encodes CASGAGFWGVSGANVLTF.

The chain carries TRBV15 and TRBJ2-7; D ambiguous. The CDR3 is made up of 13 amino acids. Germline CDR1 LNHNV, CDR2 YYDKDF (reference sequence). Trimming cost V 0 bases and J 2 bases, with 5 bases left between them. CDR3 sequence: CATSRDAAYEQYF. In DNA, the CDR3 is TGTGCCACCAGCAGAGATGCCGCCTACGAGCAGTACTTC.

The CDR3: CASSEAGLNQPQHF. The CDR3 DNA sequence: TGTGCCAGCAGTGAAGCGGGTCTTAATCAGCCCCAGCATTTT. V and J are TRBV6-1 and TRBJ1-5; D is ambiguous. CDR3 length: 14 residues. Per the germline V gene, CDR1 is MNHNS and CDR2 is SASEGT. The V end was cut by 0 bases, the J end by 4 bases, with 7 bases between.

This clone was found once. This chain links TRBV15 with TRBJ1-4; 7 positions agree with TRBD1. V was pared by 0 bases and J by 3 bases, with 7 bases of the junction left unmatched. The CDR3 runs to 17 residues. Germline V gives CDR1 LNHNV, CDR2 YYDKDF (reference sequence). CDR3: CATSRDRDSVPNEKLFF. The CDR3 bases are TGTGCCACCAGCAGAGATCGGGACAGCGTTCCTAATGAAAAACTGTTTTTT. Full variable domain (outside the CDR3, taken from reference TRBV15 and TRBJ1-4): DAMVIQNPRYQVTQFGKPVTLSCSQTLNHNVMYWYQQKSSQAPKLLFHYYDKDFNNEADTPDNFQSRRPNTSFCFLDIRSPGLGDTAMYLCATSRDRDSVPNEKLFFGSGTQLSVL.

This chain uses TRBV6-4 with TRBJ2-2; perhaps TRBD1 as D (6 bases). V was pared by 5 bases and J by 8 bases, with 12 bases between. The V gene's germline CDR1 is MRHNA and CDR2 SNTAGT. This CDR3 spans 13 amino acids. CDR3 region: CASSQGPEGELFF. CDR3 in DNA: TGTGCCAGCAGTCAGGGGCCGGAGGGGGAGCTGTTTTTT.

This chain joins TRBV29-1 and TRBJ1-4; D not certain. There are 13 residues in the CDR3. Germline V CDR1 and CDR2: SQVTM, ANQGSEA. The V gene lost 4 bases and the J gene lost 6 bases, with 12 bases spanning the gap. The CDR3 coding sequence is TGCAGCGTTGGGAGTTCGGGGTATGAAAAACTGTTTTTT. This codes for CSVGSSGYEKLFF.

This chain links TRBV28 with TRBJ2-7; 10 positions match TRBD1. From germline, CDR1 is MDHEN and CDR2 SYDVKM. This CDR3 is built from 13 residues. After removal of 6 bases from V and 5 bases from J, the junction contained 4 bases not matched to a gene. CDR3 DNA: TGTGCCAGCAGGGGGACAGGGGTGAACGAGCAGTACTTC. Its protein product is CASRGTGVNEQYF.

The chain is built from TRBV7-8 and TRBJ1-3; D not certain. Germline lookup yields CDR1 SGHVS and CDR2 FQNEAQ. The CDR3 contains 14 residues. The ends were cut back, 3 bases at V and 0 bases at J, with 6 bases in the middle. This CDR3 reads CASSFTTSGNTIYF. Here the CDR3 DNA reads TGTGCCAGCAGCTTTACAACCTCTGGAAACACCATATATTTT.

The table lists this clone with a count of one. The chain employs TRBV13 and TRBJ2-5; 11 bases are a match to TRBD2. The J segment lost 4 bases and the V segment lost 5 bases, leaving 9 bases of the junction unmatched. CDR3 length: 16 amino acids. Germline V CDR1 and CDR2: PRHDT, FYEKMQ (reference sequence). The CDR3 protein is CASSPRLAGLVETQYF. CDR3 nucleotide sequence: TGTGCCAGCAGCCCCAGACTAGCGGGATTGGTAGAGACCCAGTACTTC.

Comments on this clone: Other DNA sequences in the sample encode the same CDR3. V is TRBV4-1 and J is TRBJ1-1, with 9 bases lining up with TRBD1. Germline values: CDR1 MGHRA, CDR2 YSYEKL. The CDR3 extends over 14 amino acids. V shed 3 bases, J shed 4 bases, and the junction held 3 bases outside the gene matches. The CDR3 DNA reads as TGCGCCAGCAGCCAGGGACAGGGAACCACTGAAGCTTTCTTT. Its protein product is CASSQGQGTTEAFF.

The rearrangement links TRBV28 to TRBJ2-3; TRBD2 matches at 8 bases. Germline V lookup: CDR1 MDHEN, CDR2 SYDVKM. The CDR3 runs 15 residues. The V segment lost 2 bases and the J segment 4 bases; nucleotides outside the gene matches: 5. CDR3 coding DNA: TGTGCCAGCAGTTTAACAGGAGCGGGAGCAGATACGCAGTATTTT. Protein product: CASSLTGAGADTQYF.

Concerning this clone: This specimen includes other DNA sequences encoding the same CDR3. The V gene is TRBV19, the J gene TRBJ2-7; D may be TRBD2 (5 bases). The CDR3 has 13 residues. Germline V gene sequence: CDR1 LNHDA, CDR2 SQIVND (reference sequence). V was trimmed by 1 base and J by 2 bases, leaving 6 bases between them. The CDR3 DNA follows: TGTGCCAGTAGTATAGGAGGGACCTACGAGCAGTACTTC. Protein: CASSIGGTYEQYF. Complete variable domain (other parts from reference TRBV19 and TRBJ2-7): DGGITQSPKYLFRKEGQNVTLSCEQNLNHDAMYWYRQDPGQGLRLIYYSQIVNDFQKGDIAEGYSVSREKKESFPLTVTSAQKNPTAFYLCASSIGGTYEQYFGPGTRLTVT.

The chain links TRBV3-1 (or the pseudogene TRBV3-2) to TRBJ2-7; possibly TRBD1 for D (6 bases). V lost 2 bases and J 2 bases, leaving 13 bases between the germline ends. The CDR3 has 15 residues. Germline V gene sequence: CDR1 LGHDT, CDR2 YNNKEL (reference sequence). CDR3 DNA: TGTGCCAGCAGCCAAATTGGGACAAGCGCCTACGAGCAGTACTTC. Protein sequence: CASSQIGTSAYEQYF.